These T cell receptor beta chains were read from a single sample in a study of shared clonotypes between healthy human individuals. TCRdb's table, derived via immunoSEQ multiplex PCR, lists solely in-frame clones and lacks some. The sample holds some 980,000 clones, roughly 72% seen once. Sequencing was carried out using memory CD4+ T cells sorted from blood. The receptor set was obtained from a young man in good health. The CDR3 runs from the conserved cysteine through the conserved F or W. The D gene is left open where the match is weak. The size entry is marked missing in some rows and otherwise reads once, few, many or a size class.

len,v_gene,d_gene,abundance,j_gene,CDR3nt,CDR3aa
12,TRBV12-5,TRBD2,NA,TRBJ2-5,TGTGCTAGTGGTTTGCGGGAGGACCGTCAGTACTTC,CASGLREDRQYF
15,TRBV18,TRBD2,NA,TRBJ2-2,TGTGCCAGCTCACCGGGACTAGAGAACACCGGGGAGCTGTTTTTT,CASSPGLENTGELFF
14,TRBV6-5,TRBD1,NA,TRBJ2-7,TGTGCCAGCAGTCGGGACAGGTGGCTCGGGGAGCAGTACTTC,CASSRDRWLGEQYF
14,TRBV18,NA,NA,TRBJ2-2,TGTGCCAGCTCACCAGGGGTCAAAGGAGGGGAGCTGTTTTTT,CASSPGVKGGELFF
15,TRBV6-6,NA,NA,TRBJ2-7,TGTGCCAGCAGTTACTCCCCCCGGGGCGGCTACGAGCAGTACTTC,CASSYSPRGGYEQYF
17,TRBV9,TRBD2,few,TRBJ2-3,TGTGCCAGCAGCGTAGATACTAGCGCGTTCCTTCCAGATACGCAGTATTTT,CASSVDTSAFLPDTQYF
16,TRBV5-6,TRBD1,NA,TRBJ2-1,TGTGCCAGCAGCTTCTTTCAGGGGGTCTCCTACAATGAGCAGTTCTTC,CASSFFQGVSYNEQFF
10,TRBV10-1,NA,once,TRBJ2-5,TGCGCCAGCAACTTAGAGACCCAGTACTTC,CASNLETQYF
16,TRBV5-1,TRBD1,NA,TRBJ2-2,TGCGCCAGCAGCAGAGACAGGGGGAGCGTCACCGGGGAGCTGTTTTTT,CASSRDRGSVTGELFF
15,TRBV2,NA,NA,TRBJ2-1,TGTGCCAGCAGTGAAAGAGCGCCCTCCTACAATGAGCAGTTCTTC,CASSERAPSYNEQFF
16,TRBV5-4,TRBD2,NA,TRBJ2-2,TGTGCCAGCAGCTTGGGCGGGAGGGCGGACACCGGGGAGCTGTTTTTT,CASSLGGRADTGELFF
16,TRBV9,TRBD1,NA,TRBJ1-4,TGTGCCAGCAGCGTAGGGACAGGTGCAACTAATGAAAAACTGTTTTTT,CASSVGTGATNEKLFF
15,TRBV7-9,TRBD2,few,TRBJ2-5,TGTGCCAGCAGCCTTAGACTAGCCACAAGGGAGACCCAGTACTTC,CASSLRLATRETQYF
13,TRBV10-3,NA,NA,TRBJ2-7,TGTGCCATCAGTGAGTTGGAAGCGGGCGGGCAGTACTTC,CAISELEAGGQYF
15,TRBV6-1,TRBD2,NA,TRBJ2-5,TGTGCCAGCAATATAGCGGGATATAACGTGGGGACCCAGTACTTC,CASNIAGYNVGTQYF
15,TRBV5-1,TRBD1,NA,TRBJ1-2,TGCGCCAGCAGCTTGACGGGACAGGGCTCCTATGGCTACACCTTC,CASSLTGQGSYGYTF
14,TRBV5-4,NA,NA,TRBJ1-1,TGTGCCAGCAGCTTCAGGGACGGGAACACTGAAGCTTTCTTT,CASSFRDGNTEAFF
17,TRBV7-2,TRBD2,NA,TRBJ2-3,TGTGCCAGCAGCCCCGGTCTAGCGGGATTAGGGCAAGATACGCAGTATTTT,CASSPGLAGLGQDTQYF
15,TRBV18,TRBD1,once,TRBJ1-1,TGTGCCAGCTCAACCCTGGGACAGGGGGACACTGAAGCTTTCTTT,CASSTLGQGDTEAFF